This T cell receptor beta chain was retrieved from a study of beta chain features in type 1 diabetes. Study-wide findings and caveats: Patients and controls would share equally any PCR tilt toward shorter templates. TCRB CDR3s from Type 1 diabetes patients were moderately but significantly shorter in all four CD4+ subsets.

Trimming stripped 2 bases from V and 2 bases from J, with 13 bases between. This CDR3 is 15 amino acids long. Germline V gives CDR1 SGHVS, CDR2 FNYEAQ. Sequenced material consisted of expressed TCRB transcripts (all of the isolated RNA was reverse transcribed). The table came from immunoSEQ multiplex PCR; TCRdb's copy has only in-frame clones and leaves some out. The sample has hundreds of thousands of clones; roughly an eighth are singletons. As to this clone: Its matching antigen is unknown.

This TCR was sampled from a man in his late teens or twenties in good health. The chain combines TRBV7-6 with TRBJ2-7; the D gene is possibly TRBD1 (6 bases). Sequencing was performed on naive CD4+ T cells from blood. CDR3 protein: CASSLSQTGTYEQYF. In DNA, the CDR3 is TGTGCCAGCAGCTTATCCCAGACAGGAACCTACGAGCAGTACTTC.